The 14 T cell receptor beta chains below come from one sample, sequenced in a study of blood T cell repertoires in COVID-19 (dated by TCRdb to the early 2020s). The library was prepared using the immunoSEQ multiplex PCR assay. TCRdb re-hosts the immuneACCESS table, in-frame sequences only. Its copies lack some clones; in the studies checked, an unresolved V gene accounts for under half of them, and the cause for the rest is not known. The sample yields approximately 350,000 clones; around 88% were counted once. Clones ranked in the top ten supply approximately 3.1% of the sample. Sequencing used peripheral blood. All receptors derive from a man aged 25 to 40 with active or convalescent COVID-19.

The chain carries TRBV2 and TRBJ2-7, with 10 bases that match TRBD2. Germline loops: CDR1 SNHLY, CDR2 FYNNEI. Trimming at V came to 4 bases and at J to 4 bases, leaving 10 bases not matched to a gene. The CDR3 covers 16 residues. The CDR3 coding sequence is TGTGCCAGCAGTGGAAAAAGGGCTAGCGGGAGTTACGAGCAGTACTTC. Protein product: CASSGKRASGSYEQYF.

The V gene is TRBV6-5, the J gene TRBJ1-3, with D maybe TRBD1 (5 bases). The CDR3 totals 12 residues. CDR1 is MNHEY, CDR2 SVGAGI, per germline. This chain's CDR3 is CATGGRGNTIYF. As DNA, the CDR3 is TGTGCTACCGGGGGTCGGGGGAACACCATATATTTT.

The chain recombines TRBV5-1 with TRBJ1-5, with D unclear. V gave up 0 bases and J gave up 5 bases, with 9 bases separating them. The CDR3 spans 14 residues. Germline V gene data show CDR1 as SGHRS and CDR2 as YFSETQ. The CDR3 protein is CASSLALVDQPQHF. Here the CDR3 DNA reads TGCGCCAGCAGCTTGGCCCTAGTCGATCAGCCCCAGCATTTT.

This chain links TRBV10-3 with TRBJ2-7; 11 bases are a match to TRBD2. Germline values: CDR1 ENHRY, CDR2 SYGVKD. V dropped 0 bases and J dropped 3; count of bases not matched to a gene: 4. The length of the CDR3 is 16 residues. This CDR3 is CAISESGLADHYEQYF. The CDR3 region has the DNA TGTGCCATCAGTGAGTCGGGACTAGCGGACCACTACGAGCAGTACTTC.

This clone was observed a few times. The genes are TRBV3-1 (or the pseudogene TRBV3-2) and TRBJ1-5, with D possibly being TRBD1 (5 bases). This CDR3 is 13 amino acids long. Trimming shortened V by 3 bases and J by 6 bases, and 9 bases separated the two germline ends. CDR1 is LGHDT and CDR2 is YNNKEL in the germline V gene (reference sequence). The CDR3 bases are TGTGCCAGCAGCCAGCGACAGAGTCAGCCCCAGCATTTT. This sequence encodes CASSQRQSQPQHF.

This clone was recorded a few times. This chain uses TRBV19 with TRBJ1-5, with 11 bases identical to TRBD1. J gave up 4 bases and V 5 bases, and 4 bases lay outside the gene matches. The CDR3 covers 15 residues. Germline V lookup: CDR1 LNHDA, CDR2 SQIVND (reference sequence). CDR3 in amino acids: CASSSDRGRNQPQHF. The CDR3 DNA is TGTGCCAGTAGTTCGGACAGGGGGCGAAATCAGCCCCAGCATTTT.

This chain joins TRBV18 and TRBJ1-5; 8 bases are shared with TRBD1. The CDR3 contains 15 residues. Trimming took 6 bases from V and 1 from J; bases not matched to a gene: 5. The germline gives CDR1 KGHSH, CDR2 LQKENI. CDR3 loop: CASSGTGESNQPQHF. Here the CDR3 DNA reads TGTGCCAGCTCTGGGACAGGTGAAAGCAATCAGCCCCAGCATTTT. The full variable domain, completed using reference TRBV18 and TRBJ1-5, is NAGVMQNPRHLVRRRGQEARLRCSPMKGHSHVYWYRQLPEEGLKFMVYLQKENIIDESGMPKERFSAEFPKEGPSILRIQQVVRGDSAAYFCASSGTGESNQPQHFGDGTRLSIL.

This chain joins TRBV15 and TRBJ1-5; D is possibly TRBD1 (5 bases). Trimming took off 0 bases at V and 6 bases at J, with 18 bases between the two ends. Germline CDR1 and CDR2: LNHNV and YYDKDF (reference sequence). The CDR3 totals 17 residues. For the CDR3, the DNA is TGTGCCACCAGCAGAGATCCGGGTGCAGGGCGGACTCAGCCCCAGCATTTT. It is translated as CATSRDPGAGRTQPQHF. The full variable domain, in which reference TRBV15 and TRBJ1-5 provide the parts outside the CDR3, is DAMVIQNPRYQVTQFGKPVTLSCSQTLNHNVMYWYQQKSSQAPKLLFHYYDKDFNNEADTPDNFQSRRPNTSFCFLDIRSPGLGDTAMYLCATSRDPGAGRTQPQHFGDGTRLSIL.

The V call is TRBV2, the J call TRBJ2-7; 7 bases are a match to TRBD1. Trimming at V came to 6 bases and at J to 2 bases, leaving 10 bases not matched to a gene. The CDR3 consists of 15 residues. Germline V lookup: CDR1 SNHLY, CDR2 FYNNEI. The CDR3 sequence is CASRGDRERPYEQYF. The CDR3 region has the DNA TGTGCCAGCAGGGGCGACAGGGAACGCCCCTACGAGCAGTACTTC.

This chain joins TRBV4-3 and TRBJ1-2; D is uncertain. Trimming cost V 1 base and J 2 bases, with 14 bases left between them. This CDR3 has 16 amino acids. The germline V gene encodes CDR1 LGHNA and CDR2 YSLEER. CDR3 coding DNA: TGCGCCAGCAGCCAAGGGGCAGACATCCAAAACTATGGCTACACCTTC. This codes for CASSQGADIQNYGYTF.

At least ten counts were recorded for this clone. The rearrangement links TRBV7-9 to TRBJ2-5; 14 bases line up with TRBD2. CDR1 and CDR2 (germline): SEHNR, FQNEAQ (reference sequence). This CDR3 contains 15 residues. V lost 5 bases, J lost 7 bases, and 6 bases stayed unmatched. CDR3 residues: CASSMTSGRAGTQYF. CDR3 in DNA: TGTGCCAGCAGCATGACTAGCGGGAGGGCGGGGACCCAGTACTTC.

This rearrangement joins TRBV19 to TRBJ2-7; TRBD2 aligns across 13 bases. CDR3 size: 15 residues. The V and J ends lost 10 bases and 7 bases, in that order; junction bases with no gene match: 13. CDR1 LNHDA and CDR2 SQIVND come from the germline V gene (reference sequence). The CDR3: CATGLAGDPLGEQYF. CDR3 DNA sequence: TGTGCCACCGGACTAGCGGGAGACCCACTAGGGGAGCAGTACTTC.

This clone was observed a handful of times. The chain links TRBV11-3 to TRBJ2-2, with 14 positions matching TRBD2. With V trimmed by 3 bases and J by 7 bases, 7 bases remained unmatched. CDR3 length: 17 amino acids. The germline V gene encodes CDR1 SGHNT and CDR2 YENEEA. The CDR3 spells CASSFQTSGGANGELFF. The CDR3 DNA is TGTGCCAGCAGCTTCCAGACTAGCGGGGGGGCTAACGGGGAGCTGTTTTTT. The whole variable domain, remainder taken from reference TRBV11-3 and TRBJ2-2, is EAGVVQSPRYKIIEKKQPVAFWCNPISGHNTLYWYLQNLGQGPELLIRYENEEAVDDSQLPKDRFSAERLKGVDSTLKIQPAELGDSAVYLCASSFQTSGGANGELFFGEGSRLTVL.

V and J are TRBV7-3 and TRBJ2-6, with 8 bases matching TRBD1. Germline V gives CDR1 SGHTA, CDR2 FQGTGA. J gave up 2 bases and V 2 bases, and 5 bases lay outside the gene matches. This CDR3 has 17 residues. CDR3 sequence (DNA): TGTGCCAGCAGCTTAGGCCTGGACAGGGCTGGGGCCAACGTCCTGACTTTC. This encodes CASSLGLDRAGANVLTF.